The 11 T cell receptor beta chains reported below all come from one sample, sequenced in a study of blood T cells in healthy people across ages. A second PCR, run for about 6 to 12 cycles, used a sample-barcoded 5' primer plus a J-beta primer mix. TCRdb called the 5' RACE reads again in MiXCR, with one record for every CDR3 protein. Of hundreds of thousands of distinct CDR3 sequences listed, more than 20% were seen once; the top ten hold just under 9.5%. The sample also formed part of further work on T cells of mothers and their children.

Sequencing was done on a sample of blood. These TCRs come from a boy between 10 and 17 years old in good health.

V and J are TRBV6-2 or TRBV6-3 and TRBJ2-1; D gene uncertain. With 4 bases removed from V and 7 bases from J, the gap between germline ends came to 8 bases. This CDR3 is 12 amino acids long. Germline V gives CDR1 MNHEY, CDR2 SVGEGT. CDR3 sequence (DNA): TGTGCCAGCAGTTTACGCGAGAATGAGCAGTTCTTC. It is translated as CASSLRENEQFF.

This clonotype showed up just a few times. CDR3 residues: CSASTGAQETQYF. The CDR3 DNA reads as TGCAGTGCTTCGACAGGGGCCCAAGAGACCCAGTACTTC. The gene calls are TRBV20-1 and TRBJ2-5; 8 bases are a match to TRBD1. Germline V gene lookup returns CDR1 DFQATT and CDR2 SNEGSKA (reference sequence). Unmatched junction bases numbered 3, after V lost 5 bases and J lost 1 base. CDR3 length: 13 amino acids.

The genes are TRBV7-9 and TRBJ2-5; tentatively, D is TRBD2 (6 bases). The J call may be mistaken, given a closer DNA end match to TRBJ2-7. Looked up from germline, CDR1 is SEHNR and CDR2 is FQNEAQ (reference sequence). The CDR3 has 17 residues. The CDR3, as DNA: TGTGCCAGCAGCCCTTTCGGCGGGGCCTTCGGATCCTACGAGCAGTACTTC. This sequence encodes CASSPFGGAFGSYEQYF.

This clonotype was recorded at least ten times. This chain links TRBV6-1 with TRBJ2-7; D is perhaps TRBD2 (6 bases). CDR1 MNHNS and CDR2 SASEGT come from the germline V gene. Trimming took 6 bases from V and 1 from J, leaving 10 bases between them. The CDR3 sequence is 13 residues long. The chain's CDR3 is CASRGRESYEQYF. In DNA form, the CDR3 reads TGTGCCAGCAGGGGACGGGAGTCCTACGAGCAGTACTTC.

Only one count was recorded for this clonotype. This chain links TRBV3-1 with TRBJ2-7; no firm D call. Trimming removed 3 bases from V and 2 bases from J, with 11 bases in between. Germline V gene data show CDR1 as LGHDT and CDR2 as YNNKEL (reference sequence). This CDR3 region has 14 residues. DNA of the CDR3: TGTGCCAGCAGCCATAGGAACAGACCCTACGAGCAGTACTTC. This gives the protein CASSHRNRPYEQYF.

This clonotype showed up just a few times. The CDR3 DNA sequence: TGTGCCAGCTCTACTACGGGAAGCCCTAATGAAAAACTGTTTTTT. Encoded protein: CASSTTGSPNEKLFF. The chain combines TRBV7-9 with TRBJ1-4; D call uncertain. There are 15 residues in the CDR3. Germline-derived CDR1 and CDR2 are SEHNR and FQNEAQ (reference sequence). The germline V and J ends were trimmed by 8 bases and 3 bases, with 16 bases remaining between them.

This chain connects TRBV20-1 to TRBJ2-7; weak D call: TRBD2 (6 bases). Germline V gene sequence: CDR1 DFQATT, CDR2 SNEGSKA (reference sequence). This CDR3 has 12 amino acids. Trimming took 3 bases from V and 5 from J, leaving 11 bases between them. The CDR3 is CSARGGGNEQYF. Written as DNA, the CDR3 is TGCAGTGCTAGGGGAGGCGGGAACGAGCAGTACTTC.

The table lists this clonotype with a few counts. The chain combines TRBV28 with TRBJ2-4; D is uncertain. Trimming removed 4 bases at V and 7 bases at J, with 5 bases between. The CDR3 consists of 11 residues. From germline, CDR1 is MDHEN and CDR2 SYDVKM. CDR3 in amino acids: CASSSVNIQYF. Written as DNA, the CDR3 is TGTGCCAGCAGTTCGGTGAACATTCAGTACTTC.

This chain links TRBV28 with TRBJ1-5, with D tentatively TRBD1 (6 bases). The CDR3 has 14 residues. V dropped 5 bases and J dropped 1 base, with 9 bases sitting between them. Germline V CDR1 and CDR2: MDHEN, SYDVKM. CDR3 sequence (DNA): TGTGCCAGCAGTGGGGACACGAGCAATCAGCCCCAGCATTTT. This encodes CASSGDTSNQPQHF.

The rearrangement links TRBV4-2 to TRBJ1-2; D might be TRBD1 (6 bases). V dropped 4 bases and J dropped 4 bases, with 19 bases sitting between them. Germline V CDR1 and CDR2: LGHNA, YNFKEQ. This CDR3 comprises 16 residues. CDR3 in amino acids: CASSLEGGGGRYGYTF. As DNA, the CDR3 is TGTGCCAGCAGCCTAGAGGGCGGGGGCGGACGCTATGGCTACACCTTC.

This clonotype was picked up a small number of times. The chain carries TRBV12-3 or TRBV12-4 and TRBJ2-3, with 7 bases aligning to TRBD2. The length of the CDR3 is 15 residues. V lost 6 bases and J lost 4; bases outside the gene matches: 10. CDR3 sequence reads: CASRIAGRGPDTQYF. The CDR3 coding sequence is TGTGCCAGCAGGATAGCGGGTCGGGGACCAGATACGCAGTATTTT.